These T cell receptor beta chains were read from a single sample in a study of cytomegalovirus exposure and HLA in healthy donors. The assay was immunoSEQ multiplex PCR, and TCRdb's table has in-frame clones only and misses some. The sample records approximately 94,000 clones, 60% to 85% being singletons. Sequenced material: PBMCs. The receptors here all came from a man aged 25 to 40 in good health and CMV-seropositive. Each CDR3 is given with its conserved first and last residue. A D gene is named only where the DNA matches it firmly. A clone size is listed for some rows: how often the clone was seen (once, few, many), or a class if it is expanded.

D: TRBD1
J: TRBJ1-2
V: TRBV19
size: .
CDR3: CASSTGQGRFYGYTF
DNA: TGTGCCAGTAGTACCGGACAGGGCCGATTCTATGGCTACACCTTC

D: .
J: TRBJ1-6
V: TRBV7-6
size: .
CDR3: CASSLGSSYNSPLHF
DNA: TGTGCCAGCAGCTTGGGGAGCTCCTATAATTCACCCCTCCACTTT

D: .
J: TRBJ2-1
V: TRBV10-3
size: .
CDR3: CAISESRASSYNEQFF
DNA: TGTGCCATCAGTGAGTCGCGGGCGAGCTCCTACAATGAGCAGTTCTTC

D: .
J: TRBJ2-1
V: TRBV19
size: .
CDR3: CASSSNVGRLGSSEQFF
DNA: TGTGCCAGTAGTAGTAACGTCGGGAGATTAGGAAGTAGTGAGCAGTTCTTC

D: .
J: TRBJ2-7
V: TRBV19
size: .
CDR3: CASSIGGGYEQYF
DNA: TGTGCCAGTAGTATAGGGGGCGGCTACGAGCAGTACTTC

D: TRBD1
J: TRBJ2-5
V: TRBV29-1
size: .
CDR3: CSAGTGGAETQYF
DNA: TGCAGCGCTGGGACAGGGGGCGCTGAGACCCAGTACTTC

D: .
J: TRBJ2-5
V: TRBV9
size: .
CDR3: CASGGGWETQYF
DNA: TGTGCCAGCGGGGGGGGCTGGGAGACCCAGTACTTC

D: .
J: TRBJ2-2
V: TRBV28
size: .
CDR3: CASSPLPLRTGELFF
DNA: TGTGCCAGCAGTCCGCTCCCTCTAAGAACCGGGGAGCTGTTTTTT

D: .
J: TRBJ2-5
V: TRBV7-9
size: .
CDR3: CASSWQGGKTQYF
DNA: TGTGCCAGCAGCTGGCAGGGAGGAAAGACCCAGTACTTC

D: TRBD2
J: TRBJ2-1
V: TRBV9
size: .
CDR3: CASSVESSGTNEQLF
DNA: TGTGCCAGCAGCGTAGAGTCTAGCGGGACGAATGAGCAGCTCTTC

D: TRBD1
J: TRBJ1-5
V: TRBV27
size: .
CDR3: CASSTWTGRAEEPQHF
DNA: TGTGCCAGCAGTACTTGGACAGGGCGCGCTGAGGAGCCCCAGCATTTT

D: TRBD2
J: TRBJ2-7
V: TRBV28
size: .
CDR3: CASSSRLAGEGEQYF
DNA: TGTGCCAGCAGTTCCCGACTAGCGGGAGAGGGGGAGCAGTACTTC

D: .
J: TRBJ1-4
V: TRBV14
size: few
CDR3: CASSQEDKDEKLFF
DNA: TGTGCCAGCAGCCAAGAGGACAAGGACGAAAAACTGTTTTTT

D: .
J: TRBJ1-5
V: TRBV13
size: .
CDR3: CASSFGRGSPNQPQHF
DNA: TGTGCCAGCAGCTTTGGTAGGGGATCTCCGAATCAGCCCCAGCATTTT

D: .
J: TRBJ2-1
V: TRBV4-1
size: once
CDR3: CASRQVLHEQFF
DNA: TGCGCCAGCAGACAGGTCTTACATGAGCAGTTCTTC

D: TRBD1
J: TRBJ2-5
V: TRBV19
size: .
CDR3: CASRDSQETQYF
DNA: TGTGCCTCTCGGGACAGCCAAGAGACCCAGTACTTC

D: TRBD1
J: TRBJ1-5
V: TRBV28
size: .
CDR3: CASKGQVGGNQPQHF
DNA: TGTGCCAGCAAAGGACAGGTCGGAGGCAATCAGCCCCAGCATTTT

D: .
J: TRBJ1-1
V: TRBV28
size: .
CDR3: CASSLGLMNTEAFF
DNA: TGTGCCAGCAGTTTAGGGCTCATGAACACTGAAGCTTTCTTT

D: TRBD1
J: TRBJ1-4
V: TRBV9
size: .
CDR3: CASSVGTALNEKLFF
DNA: TGTGCCAGCAGCGTTGGGACAGCCCTAAATGAAAAACTGTTTTTT

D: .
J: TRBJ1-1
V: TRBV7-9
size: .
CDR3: CASSLTGNTEAFF
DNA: TGTGCCAGCAGCCTGACAGGGAACACTGAAGCTTTCTTT

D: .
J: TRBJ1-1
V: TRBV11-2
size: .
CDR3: CASSLSGNTEAFF
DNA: TGTGCCAGCAGCTTATCGGGGAACACTGAAGCTTTCTTT

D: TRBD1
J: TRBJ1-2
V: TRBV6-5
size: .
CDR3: CASSYSDRMNDGYTF
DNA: TGTGCCAGCAGTTACTCGGACAGGATGAATGATGGCTACACCTTC

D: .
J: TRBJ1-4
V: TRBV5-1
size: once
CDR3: CASSVGHLNEKLFF
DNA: TGCGCCAGCAGCGTAGGACATCTTAATGAAAAACTGTTTTTT

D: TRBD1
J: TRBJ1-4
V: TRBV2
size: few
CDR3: CASSPDREKDEKLFF
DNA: TGTGCCAGCAGCCCGGACAGGGAAAAGGATGAAAAACTGTTTTTT

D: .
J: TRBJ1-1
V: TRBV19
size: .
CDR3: CASSLLGQVETEAFF
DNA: TGTGCCAGTAGCCTTTTGGGGCAGGTTGAAACTGAAGCTTTCTTT

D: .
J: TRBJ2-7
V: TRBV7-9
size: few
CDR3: CSSSLAEGGYEQYF
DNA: TGTTCCAGCAGCTTAGCGGAGGGAGGATACGAGCAGTACTTC

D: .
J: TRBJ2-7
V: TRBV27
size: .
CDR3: CASSLAGGAYEQYF
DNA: TGTGCCAGCAGTTTAGCTGGCGGGGCCTACGAGCAGTACTTC

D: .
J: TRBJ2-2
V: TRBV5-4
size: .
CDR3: CASSYGDNGELFF
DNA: TGTGCCAGCTCATACGGGGACAACGGGGAGCTGTTTTTT

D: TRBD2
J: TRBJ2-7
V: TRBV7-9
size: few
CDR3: CASSRSTSGRSEQYF
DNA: TGTGCCAGCAGCCGATCGACTAGCGGGAGAAGCGAGCAGTACTTC

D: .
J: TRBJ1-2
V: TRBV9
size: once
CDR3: CASSKTDFGGYTF
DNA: TGTGCCAGCAGTAAGACAGATTTTGGAGGCTACACCTTC

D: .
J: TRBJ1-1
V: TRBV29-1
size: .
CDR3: CSVEVGRRAFF
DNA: TGCAGCGTTGAAGTGGGGCGGCGGGCTTTCTTT

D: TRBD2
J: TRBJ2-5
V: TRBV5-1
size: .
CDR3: CASSSDSGARETQYF
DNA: TGCGCCAGCAGCTCGGATAGCGGGGCTCGGGAGACCCAGTACTTC

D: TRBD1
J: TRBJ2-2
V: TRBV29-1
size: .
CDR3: CSAATGGDTGELFF
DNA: TGCAGCGCTGCGACAGGGGGCGACACCGGGGAGCTGTTTTTT

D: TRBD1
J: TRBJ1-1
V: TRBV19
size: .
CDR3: CASSIDHRGRVNTEAFF
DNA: TGTGCCAGTAGTATAGACCACAGGGGGCGAGTGAACACTGAAGCTTTCTTT

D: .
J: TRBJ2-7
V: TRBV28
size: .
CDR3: CASSSDLGVPIYNYEQYF
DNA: TGTGCCAGCAGTTCTGACTTAGGTGTCCCAATTTATAACTACGAGCAGTACTTC

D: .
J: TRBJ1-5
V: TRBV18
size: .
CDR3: CASSQDQGPNQPQHF
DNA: TGTGCCAGCTCACAAGATCAGGGGCCGAATCAGCCCCAGCATTTT

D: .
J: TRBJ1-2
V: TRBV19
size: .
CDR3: CASSIALGQWGNGYTF
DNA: TGTGCCAGTAGTATCGCGCTAGGACAGTGGGGCAATGGCTACACCTTC